Below, 27 T cell receptor beta chains from the same sample are listed, as sequenced in a study of response to subunit inactivated influenza vaccine. From the RT-PCR reads, TCRdb called clonotypes with MiXCR, one entry per CDR3 protein. The repertoire holds about 800,000 distinct CDR3 sequences, with 21% as singletons. The starting material was PBMCs from blood, obtained about 5 days after vaccination. Every receptor here comes from a man aged 50 to 59 who received an inactivated influenza vaccine.

This chain uses TRBV15 with TRBJ2-7; D remains ambiguous. CDR3 length equals 15 residues. Germline V gene data show CDR1 as LNHNV and CDR2 as YYDKDF (reference sequence). Trimming pared 0 bases from V and 2 bases from J, leaving 11 bases between. CDR3 DNA: TGTGCCACCAGCAGAGATCGGCGGACCACCTACGAGCAGTACTTC. Translation gives CATSRDRRTTYEQYF.

The chain uses TRBV12-3 or TRBV12-4 and TRBJ2-5, with 8 bases identical to TRBD1. The CDR3 covers 14 residues. Trimming took 6 bases from V and 5 from J; bases not matched to a gene: 8. CDR3 residues: CASRGQANGETQYF. In DNA form, the CDR3 reads TGTGCCAGCAGGGGACAGGCCAATGGGGAGACCCAGTACTTC.

This clonotype occurred many times. This sequence joins TRBV6-1 and TRBJ2-7; the match to TRBD1 covers 7 bases. The germline CDR1 and CDR2 sequences are MNHNS and SASEGT. Germline trimming cut 6 bases from V and 3 bases from J; bases unmatched to any gene: 11. This CDR3 is built from 15 residues. The CDR3 DNA reads as TGTGCCAGCAGCGAGGGCTTGGACAGGAACTACGAGCAGTACTTC. The encoded protein is CASSEGLDRNYEQYF.

The sample holds a few counts of this clonotype. This rearrangement joins TRBV20-1 to TRBJ2-7; 15 nucleotides line up with TRBD2. This CDR3 region has 16 residues. Unmatched junction bases numbered 6, after V lost 6 bases and J lost 0 bases. Germline CDR1 DFQATT, CDR2 SNEGSKA (reference sequence). The CDR3 is CSAPGLAGGRSYEQYF. DNA for the CDR3: TGCAGTGCCCCGGGACTAGCGGGAGGCCGCTCCTACGAGCAGTACTTC.

This clonotype has more than one count but fewer than ten. The chain joins TRBV1 to TRBJ1-3. TRBV1 is tagged as a pseudogene. The CDR3 loop spans 17 amino acids. For the CDR3, the DNA is TGCACCAGCAGCCAAGATTCGTGCCGGCAACCTGGAAACACCATATATTTT. Amino acid sequence: CTSSQDSCRQPGNTIYF.

The V gene is TRBV7-9, the J gene TRBJ2-3; TRBD1 is a possible D gene (5 bases). Trimming cost V 3 bases and J 2 bases, with 15 bases left between them. The CDR3 consists of 16 residues. The germline V gene encodes CDR1 SEHNR and CDR2 FQNEAQ (reference sequence). The CDR3 DNA is TGTGCCAGCAGCTTGAAAGGGGCTTCTTTCACAGATACGCAGTATTTT. This codes for CASSLKGASFTDTQYF.

This clonotype was counted at least ten times. This chain joins TRBV7-2 and TRBJ2-7, with D uncertain. Germline assignment: CDR1 SGHTA and CDR2 FQGNSA. Trimming removed 3 bases from V and 3 bases from J, with 9 bases in between. The CDR3 consists of 13 residues. CDR3 protein: CASSFRQFYEQYF. CDR3 nucleotides: TGTGCCAGCAGCTTTCGGCAGTTCTACGAGCAGTACTTC.

The chain employs TRBV11-1 and TRBJ2-3; TRBD1 is a possible D gene (5 bases). Germline V gives CDR1 SGHAT, CDR2 FQDESV (reference sequence). The CDR3 totals 17 residues. The V end lost 4 bases, the J end lost 5 bases, and 22 bases lay between the germline ends. Written as DNA, the CDR3 is TGTGCCAGCAGCTACGAAATAAGATGGGGCGGACAAGATACGCAGTATTTT. As protein: CASSYEIRWGGQDTQYF.

This clonotype was observed once. The rearrangement links TRBV6-5 to TRBJ1-4, with D unclear. CDR1 is MNHEY and CDR2 is SVGAGI in the germline V gene. Trimming took off 5 bases at V and 0 bases at J, with 10 bases between the two ends. This CDR3 is built from 15 residues. The CDR3: CASSPSISTNEKLFF. The CDR3 nucleotides are TGTGCCAGCAGTCCCTCGATCTCAACTAATGAAAAACTGTTTTTT.

This clonotype was recorded only once. This chain uses TRBV24-1 with TRBJ2-1; 8 positions agree with TRBD1. V shed 9 bases and J 5 bases; nucleotides not matched to a gene: 11. Germline V CDR1 and CDR2: KGHDR, SFDVKD. This CDR3 contains 15 residues. This chain's CDR3 is CATGGHAGGNNEQFF. CDR3 sequence (DNA): TGTGCCACCGGGGGCCATGCAGGGGGCAACAATGAGCAGTTCTTC.

V gene TRBV4-3 combines with J gene TRBJ1-4; D possibly corresponds to TRBD1 (5 bases). Germline CDR1 reads LGHNA; CDR2 reads YSLEER. V lost 0 bases and J lost 5, with 10 bases in between. The CDR3 is made up of 15 amino acids. CDR3 DNA sequence: TGCGCCAGCAGCCAAGATCGGGACTTCAATGAAAAACTGTTTTTT. Translated: CASSQDRDFNEKLFF.

This clonotype has just a few counts. This rearrangement joins TRBV6-6 to TRBJ2-1, with 8 positions matching TRBD2. Trimming cost V 8 bases and J 8 bases; bases outside gene matches: 8. CDR3 length: 13 residues. The germline CDR1 and CDR2 sequences are MNHNY and SVGAGI (reference sequence). CDR3 in DNA: TGTGCCAGCTTCGAGCGGGGGAACCATGAGCAGTTCTTC. Translating it yields CASFERGNHEQFF.

This clonotype was seen many times. The chain carries TRBV12-3 or TRBV12-4 and TRBJ2-1; D is ambiguous. Deletions cut 2 bases from V and 9 bases from J, with 8 bases between. This CDR3 spans 12 amino acids. The CDR3 DNA sequence: TGTGCCAGCAGTTTACCGTGGGGTGAGCAGTTCTTC. This translates into CASSLPWGEQFF.

Comment on this clonotype: At one end the junction does not follow the germline gene, possibly because of a read error. This chain joins TRBV3-1 and TRBJ2-7; TRBD1 matches 8 bases. The CDR3 is made up of 14 amino acids. Germline CDR1 is LGHDT and CDR2 is YNNKEL (reference sequence). The CDR3 loop is CVSSRQGNFYEQYF. The DNA for the CDR3 is TGTGTCAGCAGCCGACAGGGGAACTTCTACGAGCAGTACTTC.

This clonotype occurred a few times. The chain carries TRBV20-1 and TRBJ2-7; D is unclear. CDR1 is DFQATT, CDR2 SNEGSKA, per germline (reference sequence). This CDR3 has 13 amino acids. Trimming took 0 bases from V and 2 from J, leaving 8 bases between them. The CDR3 bases are TGCAGTGCTAGAGATGTAGGAGCCTACGAGCAGTACTTC. It codes for CSARDVGAYEQYF.

This clonotype occurred many times. The V gene is TRBV29-1, the J gene TRBJ2-1, with 11 bases matching TRBD2. Germline V gene sequence: CDR1 SQVTM, CDR2 ANQGSEA. V lost 3 bases to trimming and J lost 3 bases; unmatched junction nucleotides: 4. The CDR3 extends over 15 amino acids. CDR3 nucleotide sequence: TGCAGCGTTGACCCTAGCGGGGGGAACTACAATGAGCAGTTCTTC. It specifies CSVDPSGGNYNEQFF.

This clonotype turned up a few times. The J gene is TRBJ2-3, the V gene TRBV9; the match to TRBD2 covers 7 bases. Trimming removed 4 bases from V and 2 bases from J; junction bases left unmatched: 7. The CDR3 contains 15 residues. Germline lookup yields CDR1 SGDLS and CDR2 YYNGEE. CDR3 region: CASSPTSAPTDTQYF. In DNA, the CDR3 is TGTGCCAGCAGCCCCACTAGCGCACCCACAGATACGCAGTATTTT.

The chain has TRBV4-1 and TRBJ1-1; TRBD1 is a possible D gene (6 bases). The V end lost 1 base, the J end lost 9 bases, and 21 bases lay between the germline ends. Germline V gene sequence: CDR1 MGHRA, CDR2 YSYEKL. The CDR3 spans 16 residues. This CDR3 is CASSQGERTGGGKAFF. The CDR3 bases are TGCGCCAGCAGCCAAGGGGAAAGGACTGGAGGGGGTAAAGCTTTCTTT.

This sequence joins TRBV5-1 and TRBJ2-1, with TRBD1 as a possible D gene (6 bases). CDR3 size: 16 residues. Per germline, CDR1 SGHRS and CDR2 YFSETQ. Between the trimmed V and J ends, which lost 4 bases and 2 bases, there was a span of 16 bases. DNA for the CDR3: TGCGCCAGCAGCCGAACAGGGACATTCACCTACAATGAGCAGTTCTTC. Amino acids: CASSRTGTFTYNEQFF.

The chain joins TRBV27 to TRBJ2-5; 12 nucleotides agree with TRBD2. The CDR3 has 16 amino acids. In germline, CDR1 is MNHEY, CDR2 SMNVEV (reference sequence). V was clipped by 3 bases and J by 4 bases; unmatched bases: 6. The CDR3, as DNA: TGTGCCAGCAGTTTCAACTCACTAGCGGGGGGAGAGACCCAGTACTTC. Amino acids: CASSFNSLAGGETQYF.

This clonotype was recorded a few times. V and J are TRBV10-3 and TRBJ2-1; D is uncertain. Trimming removed 2 bases from V and 10 bases from J, with 6 bases in between. Per germline, CDR1 ENHRY and CDR2 SYGVKD. The CDR3 totals 11 residues. The CDR3 spells CAISEPYEQFF. CDR3 nucleotides: TGTGCCATCAGTGAGCCCTACGAGCAGTTCTTC.

This chain uses TRBV5-6 with TRBJ1-4; no firm D call. CDR1 and CDR2 from the germline V gene are SGHDT and YYEEEE. The V gene lost 0 bases and the J gene lost 3 bases, with 12 bases spanning the gap. This CDR3 region has 16 residues. The CDR3 region has the DNA TGTGCCAGCAGCTTGGGCCACCTTGGAGCTAATGAAAAACTGTTTTTT. This codes for CASSLGHLGANEKLFF.

This clonotype was counted ten times or more. The chain is built from TRBV15 and TRBJ2-5; 8 bases agree with TRBD2. From germline, CDR1 is LNHNV and CDR2 YYDKDF (reference sequence). V was pared by 5 bases and J by 2 bases, with 7 bases of the junction left unmatched. The CDR3 loop spans 15 amino acids. The CDR3 coding sequence is TGTGCCACCAGCCGTACTAGCGGAACTCAAGAGACCCAGTACTTC. Translated: CATSRTSGTQETQYF.

This clonotype was seen only a few times. The gene calls are TRBV10-3 and TRBJ1-6, with D possibly matching TRBD1 (5 bases). CDR1 ENHRY and CDR2 SYGVKD come from the germline V gene. This CDR3 region has 15 residues. V was cut by 5 bases and J by 6 bases, with 14 bases left in between. The CDR3 coding sequence is TGTGCCATCAGTAGCATGGGGGGGGTTAATTCACCCCTCCACTTT. Its translation is CAISSMGGVNSPLHF.

Many counts were recorded for this clonotype. This rearrangement joins TRBV12-3 or TRBV12-4 to TRBJ2-7, with D uncertain. Trimming removed 3 bases from V and 5 bases from J, with 11 bases in between. The CDR3 contains 13 residues. Here the CDR3 DNA reads TGTGCCAGCAGTTTGGATAGTCCCAACGAGCAGTACTTC. This codes for CASSLDSPNEQYF.

CDR3 DNA sequence: TGTGCCAGCAGCTTAGATGGTAGCGGGGTGTTCAATGAGCAGTTCTTC. Its translation is CASSLDGSGVFNEQFF. The chain uses TRBV7-8 and TRBJ2-1; 8 nucleotides line up with TRBD2. This CDR3 has 16 residues. Germline V gives CDR1 SGHVS, CDR2 FQNEAQ. The V and J ends lost 1 base and 6 bases, in that order; junction bases with no gene match: 8.

This clonotype turned up a few times. This chain uses TRBV6-2 or TRBV6-3 with TRBJ1-1; 7 nucleotides align to TRBD1. This CDR3 is 13 amino acids long. The V and J ends lost 6 bases and 6 bases, in that order; junction bases with no gene match: 7. Germline V gene lookup returns CDR1 MNHEY and CDR2 SVGEGT. The CDR3 is CASSRTGNAEAFF. For the CDR3, the DNA is TGTGCCAGCAGCCGGACAGGAAACGCTGAAGCTTTCTTT.